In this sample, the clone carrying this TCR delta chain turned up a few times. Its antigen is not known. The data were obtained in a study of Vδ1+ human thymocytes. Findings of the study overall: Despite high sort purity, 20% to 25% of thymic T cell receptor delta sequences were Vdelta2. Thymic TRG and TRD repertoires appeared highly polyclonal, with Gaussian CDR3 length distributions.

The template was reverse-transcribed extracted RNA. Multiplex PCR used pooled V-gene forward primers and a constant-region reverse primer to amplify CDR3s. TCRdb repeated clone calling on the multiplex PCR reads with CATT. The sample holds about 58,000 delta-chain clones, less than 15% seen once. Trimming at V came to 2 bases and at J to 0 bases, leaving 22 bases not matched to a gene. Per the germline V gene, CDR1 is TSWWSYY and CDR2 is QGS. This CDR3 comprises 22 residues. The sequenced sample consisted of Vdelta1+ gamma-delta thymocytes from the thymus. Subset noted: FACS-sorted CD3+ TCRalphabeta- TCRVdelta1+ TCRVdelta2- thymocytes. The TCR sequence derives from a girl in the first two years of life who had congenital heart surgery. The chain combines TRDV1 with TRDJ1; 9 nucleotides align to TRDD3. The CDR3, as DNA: TGTGCTCTTGGGGAATATCCGCTCCTTTGGTACTGGGGGAGACAGGACACCGATAAACTCATCTTT. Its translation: CALGEYPLLWYWGRQDTDKLIF.